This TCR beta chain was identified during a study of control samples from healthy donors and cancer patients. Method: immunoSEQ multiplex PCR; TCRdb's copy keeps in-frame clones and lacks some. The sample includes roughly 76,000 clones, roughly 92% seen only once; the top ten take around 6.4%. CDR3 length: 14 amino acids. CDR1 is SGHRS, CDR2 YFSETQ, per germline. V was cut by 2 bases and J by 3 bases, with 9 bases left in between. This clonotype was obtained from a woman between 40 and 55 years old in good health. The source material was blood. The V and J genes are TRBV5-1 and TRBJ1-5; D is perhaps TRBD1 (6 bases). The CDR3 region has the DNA TGCGCCAGCAGCTTCGAGGGGGTCAATCAGCCCCAGCATTTT. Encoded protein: CASSFEGVNQPQHF.